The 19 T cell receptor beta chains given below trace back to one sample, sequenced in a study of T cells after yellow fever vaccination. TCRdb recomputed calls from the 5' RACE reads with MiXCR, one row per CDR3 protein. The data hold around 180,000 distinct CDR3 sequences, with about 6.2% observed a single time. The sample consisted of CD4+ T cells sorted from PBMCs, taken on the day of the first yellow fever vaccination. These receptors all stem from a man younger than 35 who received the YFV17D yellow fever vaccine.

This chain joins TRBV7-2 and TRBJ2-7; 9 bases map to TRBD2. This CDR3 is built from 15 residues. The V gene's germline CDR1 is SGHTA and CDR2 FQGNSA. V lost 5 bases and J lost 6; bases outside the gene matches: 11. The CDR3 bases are TGTGCCAGCAGCCCAGAGGGGGGGACTAGCCTCGAGCAGTACTTC. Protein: CASSPEGGTSLEQYF.

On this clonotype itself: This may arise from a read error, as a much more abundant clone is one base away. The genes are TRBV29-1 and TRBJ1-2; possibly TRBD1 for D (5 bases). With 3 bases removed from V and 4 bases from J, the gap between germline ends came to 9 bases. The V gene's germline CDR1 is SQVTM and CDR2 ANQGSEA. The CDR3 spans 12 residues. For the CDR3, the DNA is TGCAGCGTTGATCAGGGTTCCTATGGCTACACCTTC. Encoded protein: CSVDQGSYGYTF.

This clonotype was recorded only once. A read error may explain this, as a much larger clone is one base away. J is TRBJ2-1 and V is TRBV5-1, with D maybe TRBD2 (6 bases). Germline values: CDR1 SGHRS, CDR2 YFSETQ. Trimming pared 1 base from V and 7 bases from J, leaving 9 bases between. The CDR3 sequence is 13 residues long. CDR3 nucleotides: TGCGCCAGCAGCTTGACGGGGGAAAATGAGCAGTTCTTC. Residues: CASSLTGENEQFF.

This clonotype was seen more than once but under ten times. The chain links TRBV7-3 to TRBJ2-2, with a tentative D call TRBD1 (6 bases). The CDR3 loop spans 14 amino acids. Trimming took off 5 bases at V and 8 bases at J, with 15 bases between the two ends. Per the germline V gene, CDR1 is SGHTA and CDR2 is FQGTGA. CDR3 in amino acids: CASSPTGLGGELFF. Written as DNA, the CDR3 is TGTGCCAGCAGCCCGACAGGACTTGGGGGGGAGCTGTTTTTT.

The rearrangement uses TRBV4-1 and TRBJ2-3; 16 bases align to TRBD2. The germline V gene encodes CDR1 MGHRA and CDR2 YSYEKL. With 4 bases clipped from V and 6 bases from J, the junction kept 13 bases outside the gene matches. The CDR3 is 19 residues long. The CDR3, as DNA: TGCGCCAGCAGCCCTACGCAGGTTGGGACTAGCGGGGGGGCGGATACGCAGTATTTT. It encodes CASSPTQVGTSGGADTQYF.

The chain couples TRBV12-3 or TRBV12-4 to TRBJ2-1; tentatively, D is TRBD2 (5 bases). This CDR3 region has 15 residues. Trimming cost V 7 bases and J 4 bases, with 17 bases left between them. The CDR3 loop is CASILAQNRYNEQFF. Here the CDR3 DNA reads TGTGCCAGCATCCTAGCCCAAAACCGTTACAATGAGCAGTTCTTC.

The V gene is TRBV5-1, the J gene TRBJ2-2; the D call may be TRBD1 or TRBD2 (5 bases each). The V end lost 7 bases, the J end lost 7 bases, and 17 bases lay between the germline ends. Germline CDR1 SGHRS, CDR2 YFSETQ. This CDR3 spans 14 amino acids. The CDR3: CASSTGDVGGELFF. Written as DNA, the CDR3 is TGCGCCAGCTCAACCGGGGACGTCGGCGGGGAGCTGTTTTTT.

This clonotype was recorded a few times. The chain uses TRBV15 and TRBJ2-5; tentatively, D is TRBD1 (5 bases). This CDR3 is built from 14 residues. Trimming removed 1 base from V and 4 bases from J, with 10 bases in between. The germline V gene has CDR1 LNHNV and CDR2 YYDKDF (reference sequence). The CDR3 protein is CATSRVRDGETQYF. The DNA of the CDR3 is TGTGCCACCAGCAGAGTCAGGGATGGAGAGACCCAGTACTTC.

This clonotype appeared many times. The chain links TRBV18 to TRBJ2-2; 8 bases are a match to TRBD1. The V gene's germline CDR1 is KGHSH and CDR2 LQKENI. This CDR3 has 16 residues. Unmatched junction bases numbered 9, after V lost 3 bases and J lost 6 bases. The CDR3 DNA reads TGTGCCAGCTCACCGGATTCCCAGGGGGCTGCCGGGGAGCTGTTTTTT. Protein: CASSPDSQGAAGELFF. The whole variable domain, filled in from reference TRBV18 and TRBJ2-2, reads NAGVMQNPRHLVRRRGQEARLRCSPMKGHSHVYWYRQLPEEGLKFMVYLQKENIIDESGMPKERFSAEFPKEGPSILRIQQVVRGDSAAYFCASSPDSQGAAGELFFGEGSRLTVL.

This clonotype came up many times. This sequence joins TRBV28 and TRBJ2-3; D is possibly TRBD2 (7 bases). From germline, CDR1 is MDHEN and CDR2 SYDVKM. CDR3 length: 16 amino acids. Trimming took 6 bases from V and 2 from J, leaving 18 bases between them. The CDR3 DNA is TGTGCCAGCAGAACAGGGAGGCGGGGGACCACAGATACGCAGTATTTT. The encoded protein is CASRTGRRGTTDTQYF.

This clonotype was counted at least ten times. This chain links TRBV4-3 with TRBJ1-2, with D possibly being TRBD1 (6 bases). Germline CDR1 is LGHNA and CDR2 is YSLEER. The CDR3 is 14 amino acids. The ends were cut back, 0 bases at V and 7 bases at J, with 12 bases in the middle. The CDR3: CASSQDRTGSGYTF. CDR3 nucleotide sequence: TGCGCCAGCAGCCAAGATCGCACAGGGTCTGGCTACACCTTC.

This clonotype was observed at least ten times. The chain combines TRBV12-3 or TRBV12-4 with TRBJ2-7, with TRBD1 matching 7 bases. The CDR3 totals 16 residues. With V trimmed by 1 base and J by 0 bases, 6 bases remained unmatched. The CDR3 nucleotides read TGTGCCAGCAGTTTAGTTGGGACAGACTACTCCTACGAGCAGTACTTC. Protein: CASSLVGTDYSYEQYF.

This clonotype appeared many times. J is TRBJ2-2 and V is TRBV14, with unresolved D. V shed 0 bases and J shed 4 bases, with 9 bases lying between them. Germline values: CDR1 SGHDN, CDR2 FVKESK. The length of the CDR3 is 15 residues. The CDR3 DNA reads TGTGCCAGCAGCCAAGATTGGCAGGTCACCGGGGAGCTGTTTTTT. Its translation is CASSQDWQVTGELFF.

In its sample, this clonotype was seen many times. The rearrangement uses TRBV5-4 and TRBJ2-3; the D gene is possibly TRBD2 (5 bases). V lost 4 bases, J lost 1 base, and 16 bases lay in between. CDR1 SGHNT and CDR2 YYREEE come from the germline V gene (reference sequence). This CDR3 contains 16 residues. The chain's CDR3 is CASSQRLEEGTDTQYF. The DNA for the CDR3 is TGTGCCAGCAGCCAACGACTGGAGGAGGGCACAGATACGCAGTATTTT.

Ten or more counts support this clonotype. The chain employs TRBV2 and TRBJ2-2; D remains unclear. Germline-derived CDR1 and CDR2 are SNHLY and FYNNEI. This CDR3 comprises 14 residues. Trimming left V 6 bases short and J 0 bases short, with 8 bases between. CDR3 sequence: CASSRASNTGELFF. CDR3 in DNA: TGTGCCAGCAGCCGGGCTTCGAACACCGGGGAGCTGTTTTTT.

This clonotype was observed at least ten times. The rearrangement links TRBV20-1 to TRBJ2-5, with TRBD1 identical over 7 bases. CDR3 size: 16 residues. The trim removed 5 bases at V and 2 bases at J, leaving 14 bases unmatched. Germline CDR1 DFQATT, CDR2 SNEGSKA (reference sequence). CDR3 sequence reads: CSAWSFRGSIQETQYF. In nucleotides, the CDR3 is TGCAGTGCTTGGTCTTTCAGGGGGAGTATTCAAGAGACCCAGTACTTC.

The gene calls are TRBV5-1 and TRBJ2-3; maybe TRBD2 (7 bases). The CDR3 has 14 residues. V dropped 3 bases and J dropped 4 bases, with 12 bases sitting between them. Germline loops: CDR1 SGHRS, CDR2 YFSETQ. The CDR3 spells CASSWGGGADTQYF. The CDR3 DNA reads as TGCGCCAGCAGCTGGGGGGGGGGCGCAGATACGCAGTATTTT.

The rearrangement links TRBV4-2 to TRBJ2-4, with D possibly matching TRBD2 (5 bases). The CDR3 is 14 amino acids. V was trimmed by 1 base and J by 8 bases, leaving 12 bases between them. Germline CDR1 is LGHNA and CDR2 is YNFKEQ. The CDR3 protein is CASSQGAEGDIQYF. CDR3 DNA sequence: TGTGCCAGCAGCCAAGGGGCAGAGGGAGACATTCAGTACTTC.

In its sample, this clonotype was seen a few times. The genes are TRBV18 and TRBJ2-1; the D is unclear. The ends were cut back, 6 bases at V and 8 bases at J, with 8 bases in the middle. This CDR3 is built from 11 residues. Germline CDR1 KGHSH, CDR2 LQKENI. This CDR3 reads CASSFVDEQFF. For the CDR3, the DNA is TGTGCCAGCTCCTTCGTCGATGAGCAGTTCTTC.